Shown below are 6 T cell receptor beta chains from a single sample sequenced in a study of shared T cell receptors in the human thymus. The method was immunoSEQ multiplex PCR; TCRdb's version includes in-frame clones alone and lacks a portion of them. The data show hundreds of thousands of clones, 80% to 90% seen once. These data were likewise used in another study, on human thymus T cells.

The material sequenced was thymocytes. These TCRs come from a girl under three years old with a congenital heart defect.

The V and J genes are TRBV9 and TRBJ2-3; 7 positions agree with TRBD2. This CDR3 is built from 18 residues. Germline V gene data show CDR1 as SGDLS and CDR2 as YYNGEE. J gave up 1 base and V 1 base, and 12 bases lay outside the gene matches. CDR3: CASSVPNRGVHGTDTQYF. The CDR3 region has the DNA TGTGCCAGCAGCGTACCCAACCGGGGGGTTCACGGCACAGATACGCAGTATTTT.

Only one count was recorded for this clone. The chain links TRBV29-1 to TRBJ2-1; maybe TRBD1 (6 bases). Germline V gene lookup returns CDR1 SQVTM and CDR2 ANQGSEA. The V and J ends lost 2 bases and 8 bases respectively, with 16 bases between them. The CDR3 has 14 amino acids. Written as DNA, the CDR3 is TGCAGCGTTGAATCGGATACAGGGAGCGATGAGCAGTTCTTC. Protein product: CSVESDTGSDEQFF.

This chain links TRBV10-3 with TRBJ1-2, with 9 bases fitting TRBD1. The CDR3 runs 18 residues. Germline V gene sequence: CDR1 ENHRY, CDR2 SYGVKD. V lost 4 bases and J lost 7; bases outside the gene matches: 19. CDR3 nucleotide sequence: TGTGCCATCAGTGCCCGACACCAGAACCGGACAGGGGTATCTGGCTACACCTTC. It encodes CAISARHQNRTGVSGYTF.

The rearrangement links TRBV5-1 to TRBJ1-2, with 9 bases lining up with TRBD1. The CDR3 totals 18 residues. V was pared by 2 bases and J by 5 bases, with 16 bases of the junction left unmatched. Germline-derived CDR1 and CDR2 are SGHRS and YFSETQ. The CDR3 sequence is CASSFWTGASTGQYGYTF. CDR3 coding DNA: TGCGCCAGCAGCTTTTGGACAGGGGCGAGTACAGGCCAATATGGCTACACCTTC.

This clone has just one count. CDR3 coding DNA: TGTGCCAGTAGTCCCAGGACAGGGAGCTACGAGCAGTACTTC. It is translated as CASSPRTGSYEQYF. This chain uses TRBV19 with TRBJ2-7; 8 nucleotides agree with TRBD1. This CDR3 is built from 14 residues. The V and J ends lost 5 bases and 3 bases, in that order; junction bases with no gene match: 6. CDR1 is LNHDA and CDR2 is SQIVND in the germline V gene (reference sequence).

The V call is TRBV5-4, the J call TRBJ2-3; 7 bases agree with TRBD1. The CDR3 is 16 residues long. The germline V gene encodes CDR1 SGHNT and CDR2 YYREEE (reference sequence). V gave up 0 bases and J gave up 4 bases; unmatched junction bases: 8. The CDR3 here is CASSLAETGMADTQYF. The CDR3, as DNA: TGTGCCAGCAGCTTGGCTGAGACAGGGATGGCAGATACGCAGTATTTT.